The present entry profiles one T cell receptor beta chain with its context. The data are from a study of blood T cell repertoires in COVID-19. In the original processing: Using reference gene primer amplification, nucleated cell counts were estimated. Sequencing used immunoSEQ multiplex PCR; TCRdb keeps in-frame clones, though not all of them. V and J calls and clone size come straight from that table; D and trimming were deduced from the DNA. Here the sample spans fewer than 300,000 clones, approximately 90% being singletons. The germline CDR1 and CDR2 sequences are MRHNA and SNTAGT. The CDR3 consists of 14 residues. Trimming shortened V by 5 bases and J by 7 bases, and 17 bases separated the two germline ends.

The sequenced sample was peripheral blood. The receptor was derived from a woman aged 25-40 years with COVID-19, enrolled during active disease. This chain uses TRBV6-4 with TRBJ1-2; D unclear. The CDR3 sequence: CASSPEGGTTGYTF. The CDR3 DNA reads TGTGCCAGCAGTCCGGAGGGAGGTACGACTGGCTACACCTTC.